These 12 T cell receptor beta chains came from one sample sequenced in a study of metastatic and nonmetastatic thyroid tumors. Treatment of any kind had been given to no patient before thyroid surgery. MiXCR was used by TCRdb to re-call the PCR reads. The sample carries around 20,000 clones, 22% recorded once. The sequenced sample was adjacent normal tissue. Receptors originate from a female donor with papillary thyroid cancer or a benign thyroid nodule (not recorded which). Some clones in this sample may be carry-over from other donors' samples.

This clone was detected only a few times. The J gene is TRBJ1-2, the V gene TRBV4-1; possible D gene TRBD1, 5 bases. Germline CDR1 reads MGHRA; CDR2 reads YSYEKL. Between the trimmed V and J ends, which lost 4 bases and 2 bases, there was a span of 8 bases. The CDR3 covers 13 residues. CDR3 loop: CASSPGLNYGYTF. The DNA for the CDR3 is TGCGCCAGCAGCCCGGGACTGAACTATGGCTACACCTTC.

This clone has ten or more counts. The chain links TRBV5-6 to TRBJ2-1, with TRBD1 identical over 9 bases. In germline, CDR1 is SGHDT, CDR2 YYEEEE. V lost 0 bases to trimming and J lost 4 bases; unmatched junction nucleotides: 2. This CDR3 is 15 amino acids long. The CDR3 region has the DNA TGTGCCAGCAGCTTGGACAGGGGGCGATACAATGAGCAGTTCTTC. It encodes CASSLDRGRYNEQFF.

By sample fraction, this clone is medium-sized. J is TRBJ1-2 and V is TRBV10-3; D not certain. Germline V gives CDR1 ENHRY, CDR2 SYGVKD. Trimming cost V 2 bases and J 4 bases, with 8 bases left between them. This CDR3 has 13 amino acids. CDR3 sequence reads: CAISEAAAYGYTF. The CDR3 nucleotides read TGTGCCATCAGTGAGGCGGCAGCCTATGGCTACACCTTC.

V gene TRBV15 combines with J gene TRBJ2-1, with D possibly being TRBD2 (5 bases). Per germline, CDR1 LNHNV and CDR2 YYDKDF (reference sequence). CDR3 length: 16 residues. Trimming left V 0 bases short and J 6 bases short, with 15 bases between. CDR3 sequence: CATSREGRGSTNEQFF. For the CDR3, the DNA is TGTGCCACCAGCAGAGAAGGGAGAGGGAGCACCAATGAGCAGTTCTTC.

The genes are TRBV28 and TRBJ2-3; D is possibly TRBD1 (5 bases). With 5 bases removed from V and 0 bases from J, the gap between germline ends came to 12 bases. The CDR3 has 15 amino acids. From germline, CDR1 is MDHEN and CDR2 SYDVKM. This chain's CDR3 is CASSRQLTSTDTQYF. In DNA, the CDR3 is TGTGCCAGCAGTCGACAGCTGACTAGCACAGATACGCAGTATTTT.

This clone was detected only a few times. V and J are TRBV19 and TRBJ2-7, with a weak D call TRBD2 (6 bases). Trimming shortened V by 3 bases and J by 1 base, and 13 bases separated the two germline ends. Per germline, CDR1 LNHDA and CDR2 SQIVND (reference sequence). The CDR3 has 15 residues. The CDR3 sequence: CASSIGNGLSYEQYF. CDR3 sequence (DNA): TGTGCCAGTAGTATCGGGAATGGACTATCCTACGAGCAGTACTTC.

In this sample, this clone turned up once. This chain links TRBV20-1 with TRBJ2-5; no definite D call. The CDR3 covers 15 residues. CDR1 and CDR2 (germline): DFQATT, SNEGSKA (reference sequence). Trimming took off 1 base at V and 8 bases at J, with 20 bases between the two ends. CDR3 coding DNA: TGCAGTGCTAGAGGCAGGAGATTTTACGGTGATACCCAGTACTTC. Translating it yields CSARGRRFYGDTQYF.

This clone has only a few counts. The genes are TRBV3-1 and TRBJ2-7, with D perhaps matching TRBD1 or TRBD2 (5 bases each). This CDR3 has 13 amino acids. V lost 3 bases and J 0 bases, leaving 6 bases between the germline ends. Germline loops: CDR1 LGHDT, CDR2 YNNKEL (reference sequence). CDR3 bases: TGTGCCAGCAGCCAGAGGGGCTCCTACGAGCAGTACTTC. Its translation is CASSQRGSYEQYF.

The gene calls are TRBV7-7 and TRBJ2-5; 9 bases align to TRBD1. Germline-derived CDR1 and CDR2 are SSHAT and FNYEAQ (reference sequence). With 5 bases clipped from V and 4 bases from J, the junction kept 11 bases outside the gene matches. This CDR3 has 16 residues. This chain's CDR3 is CASSPIGDRGRETQYF. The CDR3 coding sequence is TGTGCCAGCAGCCCAATAGGCGACAGGGGGAGAGAGACCCAGTACTTC.

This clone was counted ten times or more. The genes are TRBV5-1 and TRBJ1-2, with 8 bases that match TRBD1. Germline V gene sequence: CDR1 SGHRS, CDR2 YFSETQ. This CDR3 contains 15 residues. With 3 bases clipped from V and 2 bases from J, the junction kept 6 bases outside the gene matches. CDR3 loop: CASSSGTGPNYGYTF. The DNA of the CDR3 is TGCGCCAGCAGCTCCGGGACAGGCCCGAACTATGGCTACACCTTC.

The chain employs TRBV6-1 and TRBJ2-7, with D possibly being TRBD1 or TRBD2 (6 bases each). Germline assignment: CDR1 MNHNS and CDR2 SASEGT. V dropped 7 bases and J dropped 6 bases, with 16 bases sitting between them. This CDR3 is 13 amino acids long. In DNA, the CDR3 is TGTGCCAGCATCCCCTTGGGGGGCGGCGAGCAGTACTTC. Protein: CASIPLGGGEQYF.

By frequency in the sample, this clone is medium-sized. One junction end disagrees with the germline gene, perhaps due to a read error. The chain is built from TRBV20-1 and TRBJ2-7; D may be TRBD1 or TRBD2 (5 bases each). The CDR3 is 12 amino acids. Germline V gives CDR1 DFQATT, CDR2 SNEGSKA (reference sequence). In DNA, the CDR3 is TGCAGTGCCGCTAACCGGGACCGGGATCTGTCCTTC. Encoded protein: CSAANRDRDLSF.